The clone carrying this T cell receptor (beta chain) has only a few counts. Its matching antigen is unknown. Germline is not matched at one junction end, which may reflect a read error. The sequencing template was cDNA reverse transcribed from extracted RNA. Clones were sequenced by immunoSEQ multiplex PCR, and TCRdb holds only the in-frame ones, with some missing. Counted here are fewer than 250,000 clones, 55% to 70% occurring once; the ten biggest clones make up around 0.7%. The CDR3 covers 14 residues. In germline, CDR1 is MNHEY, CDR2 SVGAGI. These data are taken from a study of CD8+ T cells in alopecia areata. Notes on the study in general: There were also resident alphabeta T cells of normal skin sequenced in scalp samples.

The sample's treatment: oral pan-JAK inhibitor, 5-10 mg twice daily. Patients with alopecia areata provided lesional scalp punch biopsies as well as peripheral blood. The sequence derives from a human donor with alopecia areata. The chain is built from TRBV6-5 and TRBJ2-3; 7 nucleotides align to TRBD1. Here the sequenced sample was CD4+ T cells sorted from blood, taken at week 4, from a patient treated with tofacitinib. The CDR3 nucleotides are TGTGCCAGCAGTTACGGGACAGCTACAGATACGCAGTTTTTT. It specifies CASSYGTATDTQFF.